The 21 T cell receptor beta chains below come from one sample, sequenced in a study of blood T cell dynamics during melanoma immunotherapy (dated by TCRdb to between 2020 and 2021). The sample's time point label, decoded: pre-treatment baseline. The library was built by means of the immunoSEQ multiplex PCR assay. Entries here come from immuneACCESS through TCRdb and include only in-frame sequences with V and J called. Some clones fail to appear in such tables; in the studies checked, an unresolved V gene covers under half of the shortfall, and the cause of the remainder is unknown. This sample comprises 9,000 to 13,000 clones, roughly 90% of them detected only once. About 9.5% of the sample is held by the ten biggest clonotypes. The specimen comprised blood, sampled from a patient treated with checkpoint blockade. These TCRs come from a human donor with melanoma.

The chain combines TRBV4-1 with TRBJ1-2; D call uncertain. This CDR3 comprises 15 residues. V dropped 0 bases and J dropped 7 bases, with 15 bases sitting between them. CDR1 and CDR2 from the germline V gene are MGHRA and YSYEKL. The CDR3 sequence is CASSQDVSPYGGYTF. The CDR3 nucleotides read TGCGCCAGCAGCCAAGATGTTTCCCCCTATGGTGGCTACACCTTC.

The genes are TRBV6-5 and TRBJ2-5; 8 nucleotides align to TRBD1. Trimming at V came to 2 bases and at J to 4 bases, leaving 9 bases not matched to a gene. The CDR3 spans 16 residues. Germline V gene data show CDR1 as MNHEY and CDR2 as SVGAGI. CDR3 bases: TGTGCCAGCAGTTACGGCCAGGGGGCTGGTACAGAGACCCAGTACTTC. Translated, it gives CASSYGQGAGTETQYF.

The chain employs TRBV2 and TRBJ1-1; perhaps TRBD1 as D (5 bases). V lost 4 bases and J 4 bases, leaving 10 bases between the germline ends. This CDR3 is 13 amino acids long. The germline CDR1 and CDR2 sequences are SNHLY and FYNNEI. As DNA, the CDR3 is TGTGCCAGCAGTGCGGAGGGGAGCACTGAAGCTTTCTTT. As protein: CASSAEGSTEAFF.

The V call is TRBV5-5, the J call TRBJ2-1; 10 bases line up with TRBD1. The CDR3 has 14 amino acids. Per the germline V gene, CDR1 is SGHKS and CDR2 is YYEKEE (reference sequence). With 4 bases clipped from V and 5 bases from J, the junction kept 3 bases outside the gene matches. The CDR3 loop reads CASSRQGANNEQFF. CDR3 sequence (DNA): TGTGCCAGCAGCCGACAGGGGGCAAACAATGAGCAGTTCTTC.

This chain uses TRBV19 with TRBJ1-1; no definite D call. The CDR3 length is 15 residues. Germline V gene sequence: CDR1 LNHDA, CDR2 SQIVND (reference sequence). Trimming stripped 0 bases from V and 4 bases from J, with 12 bases between. CDR3 loop: CASSIDHSLGTEAFF. The CDR3 region has the DNA TGTGCCAGTAGTATAGATCACAGTTTGGGCACTGAAGCTTTCTTT.

The chain is built from TRBV18 and TRBJ1-1; tentative D call: TRBD1 (5 bases). The CDR3 loop spans 14 amino acids. Germline V lookup: CDR1 KGHSH, CDR2 LQKENI. Trimming shortened V by 3 bases and J by 5 bases, and 13 bases separated the two germline ends. CDR3 residues: CASSPGQRATEAFF. CDR3 nucleotides: TGTGCCAGCTCACCGGGGCAGCGAGCAACTGAAGCTTTCTTT.

The rearrangement links TRBV5-1 to TRBJ2-4, with 9 bases fitting TRBD2. Germline V lookup: CDR1 SGHRS, CDR2 YFSETQ. Trimming removed 1 base from V and 8 bases from J; junction bases left unmatched: 7. CDR3 length: 15 amino acids. The CDR3 DNA follows: TGCGCCAGCAGCTTGATCTCTAGCGGGATAGACATTCAGTACTTC. Translated, it gives CASSLISSGIDIQYF.

The chain carries TRBV5-8 and TRBJ2-7, with 10 bases fitting TRBD1. V gave up 4 bases and J gave up 2 bases; unmatched junction bases: 12. Germline values: CDR1 SGHTS, CDR2 YDEGEE. This CDR3 contains 17 residues. DNA of the CDR3: TGTGCCAGCAGCCGTGGGACAGGGGAAGGGGATGCCTACGAGCAGTACTTC. Residues: CASSRGTGEGDAYEQYF. Looking up the rest from reference TRBV5-8 and TRBJ2-7 gives the full variable domain: EAGVTQSPTHLIKTRGQQATLRCSPISGHTSVYWYQQALGLGLQFLLWYDEGEERNRGNFPPRFSGRQFPNYSSELNVNALELEDSALYLCASSRGTGEGDAYEQYFGPGTRLTVT.

The V call is TRBV5-6, the J call TRBJ1-5, with 7 bases fitting TRBD1. Per the germline V gene, CDR1 is SGHDT and CDR2 is YYEEEE. CDR3 size: 15 residues. The V segment lost 0 bases and the J segment 6 bases; nucleotides outside the gene matches: 6. CDR3 sequence reads: CASSLAGGGGQPQHF. The CDR3 DNA reads as TGTGCCAGCAGCTTGGCAGGGGGTGGGGGTCAGCCCCAGCATTTT.

Comments on this clone: Other DNA sequences of this sample code for an identical CDR3. The chain joins TRBV6-5 to TRBJ1-5, with D perhaps TRBD1 (6 bases). The CDR3 totals 16 residues. The V gene lost 4 bases and the J gene lost 1 base, with 14 bases spanning the gap. Germline V gene lookup returns CDR1 MNHEY and CDR2 SVGAGI. CDR3 sequence: CASSSTGRGSNQPQHF. CDR3 bases: TGTGCCAGCAGTTCGACAGGCCGCGGGAGCAATCAGCCCCAGCATTTT.

This chain joins TRBV5-1 and TRBJ2-7; perhaps TRBD1 as D (5 bases). This CDR3 is built from 13 residues. V shed 0 bases and J shed 2 bases, with 6 bases lying between them. Germline CDR1 SGHRS, CDR2 YFSETQ. The DNA for the CDR3 is TGCGCCAGCAGCTTGGGGACACCCTACGAGCAGTACTTC. It encodes CASSLGTPYEQYF.

The rearrangement uses TRBV7-8 and TRBJ1-3; a possible D gene is TRBD1 (5 bases). Germline-derived CDR1 and CDR2 are SGHVS and FQNEAQ. V was trimmed by 6 bases and J by 3 bases, leaving 6 bases between them. The CDR3 sequence is 12 residues long. The CDR3 is CASRGRGNTIYF. The CDR3, as DNA: TGTGCCAGCAGGGGACGTGGAAACACCATATATTTT.

V and J are TRBV28 and TRBJ1-2; unclear D gene. V gave up 3 bases and J gave up 8 bases, with 19 bases separating them. The CDR3 covers 15 residues. Germline values: CDR1 MDHEN, CDR2 SYDVKM. The CDR3 sequence: CASSFGSAVLRGYTF. For the CDR3, the DNA is TGTGCCAGCAGTTTCGGTAGCGCAGTCTTGAGGGGCTACACCTTC.

The chain couples TRBV4-1 to TRBJ2-1; 8 positions agree with TRBD2. CDR1 MGHRA and CDR2 YSYEKL come from the germline V gene. V dropped 0 bases and J dropped 9; count of bases not matched to a gene: 10. This CDR3 region has 16 residues. CDR3 region: CASSQDRERGRIEQFF. The CDR3 bases are TGCGCCAGCAGCCAAGATAGGGAGCGGGGGAGGATTGAGCAGTTCTTC.

This clone has a single count. The chain carries TRBV10-3 and TRBJ2-7, with D possibly TRBD2 on 5 matching bases. This CDR3 comprises 14 residues. Germline V CDR1 and CDR2: ENHRY, SYGVKD. Trimming removed 8 bases at V and 0 bases at J, with 14 bases between. In DNA form, the CDR3 reads TGTGCCATCGCCTCAGGCGGGTCCTCCTACGAGCAGTACTTC. Residues: CAIASGGSSYEQYF.

This clone was seen just once. The chain uses TRBV2 and TRBJ1-5, with 10 bases that match TRBD1. The length of the CDR3 is 15 residues. In germline, CDR1 is SNHLY, CDR2 FYNNEI. Trimming at V came to 6 bases and at J to 6 bases, leaving 8 bases not matched to a gene. CDR3 DNA: TGTGCCAGCAGGGCGACAGGGGGCTTCGGTCAGCCCCAGCATTTT. Protein: CASRATGGFGQPQHF. The entire variable domain, with the rest obtained from reference TRBV2 and TRBJ1-5, is as follows: EPEVTQTPSHQVTQMGQEVILRCVPISNHLYFYWYRQILGQKVEFLVSFYNNEISEKSEIFDDQFSVERPDGSNFTLKIRSTKLEDSAMYFCASRATGGFGQPQHFGDGTRLSIL.

This clone was detected a few times. This chain links TRBV18 with TRBJ2-6; the D gene is possibly TRBD2 (6 bases). CDR3 length: 15 amino acids. The germline CDR1 and CDR2 sequences are KGHSH and LQKENI. V lost 3 bases and J lost 2, with 8 bases in between. This chain's CDR3 is CASSPGGAGANVLTF. CDR3 in DNA: TGTGCCAGCTCACCTGGAGGGGCTGGGGCCAACGTCCTGACTTTC.

This chain connects TRBV10-1 to TRBJ2-5; 8 bases are shared with TRBD2. Per the germline V gene, CDR1 is WNHNN and CDR2 is SYGVQD (reference sequence). The CDR3 has 16 amino acids. Losses at the gene ends were 0 bases for V and 5 bases for J; bases not matched to a gene: 8. In nucleotides, the CDR3 is TGCGCCAGCAGTGAGTCGAGGAGCGGGAGTTGGGAGACCCAGTACTTC. It encodes CASSESRSGSWETQYF.

DNA for the CDR3: TGTGCCAGCAGCTTGGGACTGACGTCGGCCACCGGGGAGCTGTTTTTT. This codes for CASSLGLTSATGELFF. This chain uses TRBV7-9 with TRBJ2-2, with D perhaps TRBD2 (6 bases). The V gene lost 3 bases and the J gene lost 4 bases, with 15 bases spanning the gap. The V gene's germline CDR1 is SEHNR and CDR2 FQNEAQ (reference sequence). The CDR3 spans 16 residues. Supplemented by reference TRBV7-9 and TRBJ2-2, the full variable domain reads DTGVSQNPRHKITKRGQNVTFRCDPISEHNRLYWYRQTLGQGPEFLTYFQNEAQLEKSRLLSDRFSAERPKGSFSTLEIQRTEQGDSAMYLCASSLGLTSATGELFFGEGSRLTVL.

The V gene is TRBV5-6, the J gene TRBJ1-2; D gene ambiguous. Germline lookup yields CDR1 SGHDT and CDR2 YYEEEE. The V end lost 6 bases, the J end lost 4 bases, and 19 bases lay between the germline ends. The CDR3 length is 15 residues. CDR3 amino acids: CASKSGQLLSYGYTF. The CDR3 DNA sequence: TGTGCCAGCAAGTCGGGCCAGCTACTCTCCTATGGCTACACCTTC.

This clone has more than one count but fewer than ten. This sequence joins TRBV6-1 and TRBJ2-7; D possibly corresponds to TRBD1 (5 bases). V dropped 8 bases and J dropped 0 bases, with 14 bases sitting between them. This CDR3 has 14 residues. The germline V gene encodes CDR1 MNHNS and CDR2 SASEGT. CDR3 nucleotides: TGTGCCAGCTTGCCGACAGACTTCTCCTACGAGCAGTACTTC. This gives the protein CASLPTDFSYEQYF.